This T cell receptor beta chain was sequenced in a study of PD-1 blockade in classical Hodgkin lymphoma. Sequencing was performed with immunoSEQ multiplex PCR; in TCRdb, only in-frame clones are kept and a portion is missing. The table lists around 26,000 clones, 94% of them singletons. Study results and limitations: Nothing has yet pinned down what causes the repertoire differences, possibly disease activity or prior therapy. Reported baseline diversity: healthy donors highest, relapsed/refractory patients lowest.

Remarks on this clone: Its target is unknown.

Germline V gene lookup returns CDR1 ENHRY and CDR2 SYGVKD. Trimming at V came to 4 bases and at J to 2 bases, leaving 15 bases not matched to a gene. The CDR3 has 18 amino acids. The sample's time point: newly diagnosed, previously untreated cHL patient sample. Comparators were PBMCs taken from newly diagnosed, untreated classical Hodgkin lymphoma. The TCR sequence derives from a human donor with classical Hodgkin lymphoma. V usage is TRBV10-3 and J usage is TRBJ1-1; 8 bases fit TRBD1. Specimen: peripheral blood mononuclear cells (PBMCs). DNA of the CDR3: TGTGCCATCAGTGCATCAGGGGGCAGAGGGGGGCCTAACACTGAAGCTTTCTTT. It is translated as CAISASGGRGGPNTEAFF.